A single sample gave rise to the 27 T cell receptor beta chains below, sequenced in a study of control samples from healthy donors and cancer patients (dated by TCRdb to the early 2020s). Library prep was done by the immunoSEQ multiplex PCR assay. The immuneACCESS repertoire file appears here via TCRdb, limited to in-frame rearrangements. These files lack a portion of the clones; in checked studies, under half of the deficit traces to unresolved V genes, and the cause of the others is not known. For this sample there are approximately 150,000 clones; roughly 91% appear just once. The ten largest clones take up approximately 8% of the sample. Sequencing was carried out using PBMCs. These receptors originate from a man aged 50-59 years with head and neck cancer.

V is TRBV18 and J is TRBJ1-5, with D uncertain. V lost 0 bases, J lost 6 bases, and 12 bases lay in between. This CDR3 is 15 amino acids long. Germline assignment: CDR1 KGHSH and CDR2 LQKENI. The CDR3 spells CASSPPGGKVQPQHF. CDR3 bases: TGTGCCAGCTCACCACCGGGAGGGAAGGTTCAGCCCCAGCATTTT.

The J gene is TRBJ2-2, the V gene TRBV10-1; the D is unclear. The germline V and J ends were trimmed by 4 bases and 0 bases, with 12 bases remaining between them. The CDR3 is 16 amino acids. Germline V lookup: CDR1 WNHNN, CDR2 SYGVQD (reference sequence). The CDR3 region has the DNA TGCGCCAGCAGTGCTGGCGGTATACCGAACACCGGGGAGCTGTTTTTT. This encodes CASSAGGIPNTGELFF.

The J gene is TRBJ1-1, the V gene TRBV23-1; no clear D gene. TRBV23-1 carries the ORF label, with uncertain function. The CDR3 extends over 11 amino acids. V lost 10 bases, J lost 1 base, and 7 bases lay in between. CDR3 amino acids: CAKPPNTEAFF. CDR3 DNA sequence: TGCGCCAAACCACCGAACACTGAAGCTTTCTTT.

V gene TRBV11-3 combines with J gene TRBJ1-1; D is unclear. Germline V gene data show CDR1 as SGHNT and CDR2 as YENEEA. Trimming removed 2 bases from V and 1 base from J, with 5 bases in between. The CDR3 spans 13 residues. This CDR3 reads CASSLSQNTEAFF. DNA of the CDR3: TGTGCCAGCAGCTTAAGCCAGAACACTGAAGCTTTCTTT.

The chain employs TRBV12-3 or TRBV12-4 and TRBJ2-7, with D unresolved. Trimming pared 7 bases from V and 4 bases from J, leaving 11 bases between. This CDR3 spans 12 amino acids. The CDR3 sequence is CASMTTQYEQYF. CDR3 coding DNA: TGTGCCAGCATGACGACCCAGTACGAGCAGTACTTC.

CDR3 bases: TGTGCCAGCTCATCACAACAGGGGGCTGGGGCCAACGTCCTGACTTTC. Translation gives CASSSQQGAGANVLTF. The gene calls are TRBV18 and TRBJ2-6, with 8 bases matching TRBD1. J lost 2 bases, V lost 5 bases, and 5 bases had no gene match. This CDR3 is built from 16 residues. Looked up from germline, CDR1 is KGHSH and CDR2 is LQKENI.

The chain recombines TRBV14 with TRBJ2-3, with D perhaps TRBD2 (5 bases). Trimming removed 4 bases from V and 3 bases from J, with 8 bases in between. The CDR3 contains 13 residues. Looked up from germline, CDR1 is SGHDN and CDR2 is FVKESK. The CDR3 here is CASSPWRTDTQYF. CDR3 nucleotide sequence: TGTGCCAGCAGCCCCTGGAGGACAGATACGCAGTATTTT.

This sequence joins TRBV7-6 and TRBJ2-3; TRBD1 agrees at 8 bases. Trimming removed 2 bases from V and 6 bases from J; junction bases left unmatched: 16. The V gene's germline CDR1 is SGHVS and CDR2 FNYEAQ. The CDR3 length is 18 residues. The CDR3 DNA reads TGTGCCAGCAGCTTAATCTATCCAGGGACAGGTATGAGGGATACGCAGTATTTT. Protein product: CASSLIYPGTGMRDTQYF. The whole variable domain, remainder taken from reference TRBV7-6 and TRBJ2-3, is GAGVSQSPRYKVTKRGQDVALRCDPISGHVSLYWYRQALGQGPEFLTYFNYEAQQDKSGLPNDRFSAERPEGSISTLTIQRTEQRDSAMYRCASSLIYPGTGMRDTQYFGPGTRLTVL.

V and J are TRBV10-1 and TRBJ2-2; TRBD2 agrees at 7 bases. The CDR3 has 15 amino acids. CDR1 is WNHNN and CDR2 is SYGVQD in the germline V gene (reference sequence). The J segment lost 6 bases and the V segment lost 8 bases, leaving 12 bases of the junction unmatched. This CDR3 is CASGSGIAGPGELFF. The CDR3 region has the DNA TGCGCCAGCGGGAGCGGGATCGCCGGTCCCGGGGAGCTGTTTTTT.

The chain joins TRBV7-6 to TRBJ2-1; maybe TRBD1 (6 bases). V lost 1 base and J 13 bases, leaving 11 bases between the germline ends. The CDR3 covers 12 residues. Per germline, CDR1 SGHVS and CDR2 FNYEAQ. CDR3 DNA sequence: TGTGCCAGCAGCTTAGGGAGGACAGAACAGTTCTTC. It is translated as CASSLGRTEQFF.

The gene calls are TRBV5-6 and TRBJ2-7; the D call may be TRBD1 or TRBD2 (5 bases each). The CDR3 has 14 amino acids. From germline, CDR1 is SGHDT and CDR2 YYEEEE. Trimming removed 1 base at V and 2 bases at J, with 10 bases between. The CDR3 protein is CASSLPGAPYEQYF. In nucleotides, the CDR3 is TGTGCCAGCAGCTTGCCCGGGGCGCCCTACGAGCAGTACTTC.

The table lists this clone with a count of one. CDR3 DNA sequence: TGTGCCATCAGACAGGGGGCCATGAACACTGAAGCTTTCTTT. It encodes CAIRQGAMNTEAFF. The chain uses TRBV10-3 and TRBJ1-1, with 9 bases lining up with TRBD1. The CDR3 extends over 14 amino acids. CDR1 and CDR2 from the germline V gene are ENHRY and SYGVKD. With 6 bases clipped from V and 0 bases from J, the junction kept 2 bases outside the gene matches.

The chain links TRBV14 to TRBJ1-4; D gene ambiguous. Looked up from germline, CDR1 is SGHDN and CDR2 is FVKESK. V shed 3 bases and J shed 7 bases, with 12 bases lying between them. The CDR3 totals 14 residues. This CDR3 reads CASSHRDLAEKLFF. The CDR3 nucleotides are TGTGCCAGCAGCCACCGGGATTTAGCTGAAAAACTGTTTTTT.

The chain has TRBV5-1 and TRBJ2-3, with D possibly TRBD1 on 6 matching bases. Germline lookup yields CDR1 SGHRS and CDR2 YFSETQ. This CDR3 comprises 14 residues. Trimming took off 4 bases at V and 5 bases at J, with 14 bases between the two ends. Here the CDR3 reads CASSLRPTGDTQYF. The CDR3 region has the DNA TGCGCCAGCAGCCTTAGACCGACAGGAGATACGCAGTATTTT.

The chain links TRBV27 to TRBJ2-3; 10 nucleotides line up with TRBD1. J lost 3 bases, V lost 3 bases, and 0 bases had no gene match. CDR1 and CDR2 (germline): MNHEY, SMNVEV (reference sequence). CDR3 length equals 14 residues. The CDR3 here is CASSLGQGTDTQYF. The CDR3 bases are TGTGCCAGCAGTTTGGGACAGGGGACAGATACGCAGTATTTT.

The chain uses TRBV18 and TRBJ2-5, with TRBD2 as a possible D gene (5 bases). CDR1 and CDR2 (germline): KGHSH, LQKENI. Trimming stripped 4 bases from V and 2 bases from J, with 14 bases between. CDR3 size: 15 residues. Written as DNA, the CDR3 is TGTGCCAGCTCACGGACTTTAACCACTCAAGAGACCCAGTACTTC. Residues: CASSRTLTTQETQYF.

In regard to this clone: At one end, the junction sequence differs from germline, possibly due to a read error. The chain employs TRBV18 and TRBJ1-5, with TRBD1 matching 7 bases. Germline V lookup: CDR1 KGHSH, CDR2 LQKENI. The CDR3 has 13 residues. As DNA, the CDR3 is TGTGCCACCTCAGGGGGGGTGAGTCAGCCCCAGCATTTT. This codes for CATSGGVSQPQHF.

V usage is TRBV5-1 and J usage is TRBJ2-7; the D gene is possibly TRBD2 (5 bases). Between the trimmed V and J ends, which lost 0 bases and 7 bases, there was a span of 20 bases. The CDR3 is made up of 16 amino acids. The germline gives CDR1 SGHRS, CDR2 YFSETQ. Written as DNA, the CDR3 is TGCGCCAGCAGCTTGGTACCCTCGGCGGATCGGAGGGAGCAGTACTTC. This gives the protein CASSLVPSADRREQYF.

V usage is TRBV2 and J usage is TRBJ1-2, with D hard to call. The CDR3 runs to 14 residues. Germline assignment: CDR1 SNHLY and CDR2 FYNNEI. Deletions cut 2 bases from V and 4 bases from J, with 11 bases between. CDR3 coding DNA: TGTGCCAGCAGTGAAATCGGAACACCCTATGGCTACACCTTC. This sequence encodes CASSEIGTPYGYTF.

The V gene is TRBV5-4, the J gene TRBJ2-7, with 7 bases identical to TRBD2. Germline CDR1 is SGHNT and CDR2 is YYREEE (reference sequence). CDR3 length: 15 amino acids. V dropped 4 bases and J dropped 2; count of bases not matched to a gene: 9. Written as DNA, the CDR3 is TGTGCCAGCAGCCGCTGGACTAGTCCTACCTACGAGCAGTACTTC. Its translation: CASSRWTSPTYEQYF.

The V gene is TRBV19, the J gene TRBJ1-2; D call uncertain. Germline V gives CDR1 LNHDA, CDR2 SQIVND (reference sequence). The CDR3 totals 12 residues. V was trimmed by 1 base and J by 6 bases, leaving 6 bases between them. CDR3 sequence (DNA): TGTGCCAGTAGTATAGGGGCAAATGGCTACACCTTC. Encoded protein: CASSIGANGYTF. The whole variable domain, remainder taken from reference TRBV19 and TRBJ1-2, is DGGITQSPKYLFRKEGQNVTLSCEQNLNHDAMYWYRQDPGQGLRLIYYSQIVNDFQKGDIAEGYSVSREKKESFPLTVTSAQKNPTAFYLCASSIGANGYTFGSGTRLTVV.

V and J are TRBV9 and TRBJ1-5; 8 nucleotides align to TRBD1. This CDR3 has 16 amino acids. CDR1 and CDR2 (germline): SGDLS, YYNGEE. V shed 3 bases, J shed 1 base, and the junction held 6 bases outside the gene matches. The CDR3 DNA reads as TGTGCCAGCAGCGCCCCCCGGGACAGGAGCAATCAGCCCCAGCATTTT. Its translation: CASSAPRDRSNQPQHF.

The genes are TRBV9 and TRBJ1-1, with D perhaps TRBD1 (5 bases). CDR1 and CDR2 from the germline V gene are SGDLS and YYNGEE. V was trimmed by 3 bases and J by 6 bases, leaving 18 bases between them. This CDR3 is 15 amino acids long. The CDR3 sequence is CASSGAVGDYSEAFF. The CDR3 DNA follows: TGTGCCAGCAGCGGTGCGGTGGGGGACTACTCTGAAGCTTTCTTT.

The chain carries TRBV10-3 and TRBJ1-4; 7 positions agree with TRBD1. Trimming at V came to 6 bases and at J to 5 bases, leaving 9 bases not matched to a gene. Germline CDR1 ENHRY, CDR2 SYGVKD. The CDR3 runs 15 residues. DNA for the CDR3: TGTGCCATCAGGGCTGCAGGGGGAGGAAATGAAAAACTGTTTTTT. Its translation is CAIRAAGGGNEKLFF.

J is TRBJ1-3 and V is TRBV3-1 (or the pseudogene TRBV3-2); no clear D. CDR3 length: 13 amino acids. The ends were cut back, 2 bases at V and 3 bases at J, with 5 bases in the middle. Germline-derived CDR1 and CDR2 are LGHDT and YNNKEL (reference sequence). This CDR3 is CASSQTDGNTIYF. The DNA for the CDR3 is TGTGCCAGCAGCCAAACAGATGGAAACACCATATATTTT.

The chain links TRBV3-1 (or the pseudogene TRBV3-2) to TRBJ1-1; perhaps TRBD1 as D (5 bases). Germline V gene data show CDR1 as LGHDT and CDR2 as YNNKEL (reference sequence). The V and J ends lost 6 bases and 8 bases respectively, with 10 bases between them. The CDR3 contains 11 residues. CDR3 sequence: CASSFGGEAFF. The CDR3 DNA sequence: TGTGCCAGCAGTTTCGGGGGGGAAGCTTTCTTT.

V usage is TRBV5-5 and J usage is TRBJ1-1; tentative D call: TRBD1 (6 bases). The CDR3 runs to 14 residues. Between the trimmed V and J ends, which lost 0 bases and 6 bases, there was a span of 12 bases. The germline gives CDR1 SGHKS, CDR2 YYEKEE (reference sequence). CDR3 sequence reads: CASSLGAGAAEAFF. CDR3 coding DNA: TGTGCCAGCAGCTTGGGGGCAGGGGCCGCTGAAGCTTTCTTT.